These 22 T cell receptor beta chains were sequenced from one sample in a study of tumor-infiltrating lymphocytes in primary liver carcinoma. A constant-region primer primed TCR beta cDNA synthesis from about 490 ng of total RNA. Modified slightly, ARM-PCR produced TCR beta libraries over three nested multiplex PCR rounds. Each of the first two PCR rounds ran 9 to 11 cycles with TRBV1-TRBV30 forward and C-beta reverse primers. TCRdb processed the multiplex PCR reads anew with MiXCR; each CDR3 protein has one entry. This table has about 43,000 distinct CDR3 sequences, around 70% appearing once. From unsorted bulk tissue weighing roughly 18-30 mg, DNA and RNA were co-extracted. Sequenced: liver tumor tissue from sampling region 2. Documented subset: tumor region T2, inferior pole. The receptors come from a man aged 40-55 years with primary liver carcinoma and hepatitis B virus infection.

With regard to this clonotype: This CDR3 is missing its conserved last phenylalanine or tryptophan, likely due to a read error. The V and J genes are TRBV6-6 and TRBJ1-5, with no clear D. The CDR3 covers 14 residues. Trimming removed 5 bases at V and 4 bases at J, with 12 bases between. Germline CDR1 is MNHNY and CDR2 is SVGAGI (reference sequence). This CDR3 reads CASSRRRENQPQHS. The CDR3, as DNA: TGTGCCAGCAGTCGCAGGAGAGAGAATCAGCCCCAGCATTCT.

The sample holds many counts of this clonotype. The chain uses TRBV28 and TRBJ2-7, with 7 bases fitting TRBD2. Germline assignment: CDR1 MDHEN and CDR2 SYDVKM. V was clipped by 2 bases and J by 6 bases; unmatched bases: 4. There are 13 residues in the CDR3. The CDR3 sequence: CASSLTSVPEQYF. In nucleotides, the CDR3 is TGTGCCAGCAGTTTAACTAGCGTCCCCGAGCAGTACTTC. Drawing the rest from reference TRBV28 and TRBJ2-7, the complete variable domain is DVKVTQSSRYLVKRTGEKVFLECVQDMDHENMFWYRQDPGLGLRLIYFSYDVKMKEKGDIPEGYSVSREKKERFSLILESASTNQTSMYLCASSLTSVPEQYFGPGTRLTVT.

This clonotype was detected many times. The chain employs TRBV11-3 and TRBJ2-1, with 7 bases matching TRBD2. The CDR3 runs 14 residues. The V and J ends lost 1 base and 7 bases, in that order; junction bases with no gene match: 4. The germline V gene encodes CDR1 SGHNT and CDR2 YENEEA. The CDR3 reads CASSLGRGKNEQFF. As DNA, the CDR3 is TGTGCCAGCAGCTTAGGGCGGGGGAAAAATGAGCAGTTCTTC.

Concerning this clonotype: The junction departs from germline at one end; a sequencing error may be responsible. The rearrangement uses TRBV5-1 and TRBJ1-5; D perhaps matches TRBD1 (6 bases). Germline assignment: CDR1 SGHRS and CDR2 YFSETQ. CDR3 length: 15 residues. The CDR3 reads CTSSPGASSNQPQHF. Written as DNA, the CDR3 is TGCACCAGCAGCCCAGGGGCGAGTAGCAATCAGCCCCAGCATTTT.

This clonotype was seen just once. The CDR3 end shows no conserved phenylalanine or tryptophan, and so a read error is likely. The DNA is left out, because the CDR3 cannot be placed on it with certainty; the CDR3 is given as TCRdb lists it. The chain carries TRBV11-2 and TRBJ1-1. Germline V gene lookup returns CDR1 SGHAT and CDR2 FQNNGV. A total of 15 residues make up the CDR3, ends included. CDR3 amino acids: CASSGNLKVNTEVFL.

This clonotype was seen many times. This chain uses TRBV7-2 with TRBJ2-3, with 10 positions matching TRBD2. The CDR3 contains 17 residues. From germline, CDR1 is SGHTA and CDR2 FQGNSA. The ends lost 6 bases at V and 1 base at J; junction bases unmatched: 10. As DNA, the CDR3 is TGTGCCAGCAGACGGACTAGCGGTTCGGGGGGCACAGATACGCAGTATTTT. Its translation: CASRRTSGSGGTDTQYF.

This clonotype showed up many times. CDR3 region: CASRKSGLGARETQYF. DNA of the CDR3: TGTGCCAGCAGGAAAAGCGGACTAGGAGCGCGGGAGACCCAGTACTTC. The chain uses TRBV2 and TRBJ2-5; 7 nucleotides align to TRBD2. Germline V gene sequence: CDR1 SNHLY, CDR2 FYNNEI. The CDR3 is 16 amino acids. Trimming removed 6 bases from V and 5 bases from J; junction bases left unmatched: 15.

Concerning this clonotype: At one end, the junction sequence differs from germline, possibly due to a read error. The chain joins TRBV7-9 to TRBJ2-5; 10 bases agree with TRBD1. CDR3 size: 15 residues. CDR1 SEHNR and CDR2 FQNEAQ come from the germline V gene (reference sequence). DNA of the CDR3: TGTGCCAACAGCTCCTGGACAGGGGGAGAAGAGACCCAGTACTTC. Protein: CANSSWTGGEETQYF.

Points on this clonotype: Germline and junction disagree at one end, which may indicate a read error. This rearrangement joins TRBV29-1 to TRBJ1-1, with D possibly being TRBD1 (5 bases). The CDR3 has 11 residues. CDR1 and CDR2 from the germline V gene are SQVTM and ANQGSEA. CDR3 DNA sequence: TGCAGCGTTGAGAGGGGAACTGAAGTTTTCTTT. Translating gives CSVERGTEVFF.

A remark on this clonotype: The junction and the germline gene differ at one end; a read error may be behind it. The rearrangement links TRBV10-2 to TRBJ2-7; 11 nucleotides line up with TRBD1. The CDR3 sequence is 12 residues long. The V gene's germline CDR1 is WSHSY and CDR2 SAAADI. CDR3 coding DNA: TGCGTCACCGGACAGGGGGCTTACGAGCAGTGCTTC. The encoded protein is CVTGQGAYEQCF.

A word on this clonotype: A junction end diverges from the germline sequence, so it may reflect a read error. This CDR3 is CASSQLPPPADNEQFF. CDR3 coding DNA: TGCGCCAGCAGCCAACTCCCTCCCCCGGCGGACAACGAGCAGTTCTTC. The chain has TRBV4-3 and TRBJ2-1; tentatively, D is TRBD1 (5 bases). Per germline, CDR1 LGHNA and CDR2 YSLEER. This CDR3 contains 16 residues.

Regarding this clonotype: The junction does not match germline at one end; this may be a read error. V gene TRBV24-1 combines with J gene TRBJ2-1; 7 nucleotides agree with TRBD2. Germline V CDR1 and CDR2: KGHDR, SFDVKD. The CDR3 has 17 amino acids. CDR3 amino acids: CATSEYSTTSSNNEQFF. DNA for the CDR3: TGTGCCACCAGTGAATATTCTACGACTAGCTCCAACAATGAGCAATTCTTC.

As concerns this clonotype: A read error may account for a junction end that differs from germline. The chain links TRBV29-1 to TRBJ2-7, with D perhaps being TRBD1 or TRBD2 (5 bases each). CDR3 size: 16 residues. Germline-derived CDR1 and CDR2 are SQVTM and ANQGSEA. The CDR3 reads CSSMTSGTGTPCERYF. The CDR3 DNA follows: TGCAGCTCCATGACATCTGGGACCGGCACTCCCTGCGAGCGGTACTTC.

The chain combines TRBV11-3 with TRBJ2-1; D possibly corresponds to TRBD2 (6 bases). The CDR3 consists of 14 residues. Germline V gene lookup returns CDR1 SGHNT and CDR2 YENEEA. CDR3 loop: CNSNLGGGNGEQFF. Written as DNA, the CDR3 is TGTAACAGCAACCTGGGAGGTGGGAATGGTGAGCAGTTCTTC.

This clonotype was recorded once. One junction end disagrees with the germline gene, perhaps due to a read error. The rearrangement joins TRBV11-1 to TRBJ2-7; tentatively, D is TRBD1 (6 bases). The germline V gene encodes CDR1 SGHAT and CDR2 FQDESV (reference sequence). The length of the CDR3 is 13 residues. The CDR3 nucleotides read TGTGCCAGGAGCCCCAGGGGCTCCTACGAGCAGTATTTC. As protein: CARSPRGSYEQYF.

Concerning this clonotype: One end of the junction is discordant with germline, which a read error may explain. V usage is TRBV7-8 and J usage is TRBJ2-5, with D perhaps TRBD2 (6 bases). The length of the CDR3 is 13 residues. Germline V gives CDR1 SGHVS, CDR2 FQNEAQ. This chain's CDR3 is CVSTTVGGETQYF. The CDR3 DNA sequence: TGTGTCAGCACCACCGTGGGGGGTGAGACCCAGTACTTC.

Turning to this clonotype: One junction end does not reproduce the germline sequence, and a read error may be involved. The V and J genes are TRBV10-3 and TRBJ1-1, with D possibly being TRBD1 (5 bases). CDR1 and CDR2 from the germline V gene are ENHRY and SYGVKD. This CDR3 has 15 residues. The DNA of the CDR3 is TGTGCCATCAGTGACCGGCTTGGAGGGGATACTGGAGCTTTCTTT. Its protein product is CAISDRLGGDTGAFF.

This clonotype was observed many times. The CDR3 is CASSETGVSSYEQYF. CDR3 DNA sequence: TGTGCCAGCAGTGAAACAGGGGTCAGCTCCTACGAGCAGTACTTC. The V call is TRBV6-1, the J call TRBJ2-7, with 7 bases identical to TRBD1. CDR3 length: 15 amino acids. Losses at the gene ends were 2 bases for V and 0 bases for J; bases not matched to a gene: 4. CDR1 is MNHNS and CDR2 is SASEGT in the germline V gene.

This clonotype was seen many times. The V call is TRBV30, the J call TRBJ1-1, with D hard to call. Trimming stripped 0 bases from V and 4 bases from J, with 9 bases between. Germline CDR1 GTSNPN, CDR2 SVGIG (reference sequence). CDR3 length: 13 residues. CDR3 sequence: CAWSVRPATEAFF. CDR3 bases: TGTGCCTGGAGTGTAAGACCGGCCACTGAAGCTTTCTTT.

Comment on this clonotype: One end of the junction varies from germline; a read error may be responsible. This chain joins TRBV11-3 and TRBJ2-1, with D unresolved. The germline V gene has CDR1 SGHNT and CDR2 YENEEA. The CDR3 contains 14 residues. CDR3 in amino acids: CASSLWVSNNEQSF. The CDR3 DNA follows: TGTGCCAGCAGCTTATGGGTCAGCAACAATGAGCAATCCTTC.

Note on this clonotype: At one end the junction does not follow the germline gene, possibly because of a read error. DNA of the CDR3: TGTGCCAGCAGCTTAGGGGCTAGCGGACATGGGACCCTGTACTTC. Its translation: CASSLGASGHGTLYF. The gene calls are TRBV11-2 and TRBJ2-5, with 7 bases that match TRBD2. CDR1 and CDR2 from the germline V gene are SGHAT and FQNNGV. CDR3 length equals 15 residues.

Comment on this clonotype: A much larger clone differs by one base, so this may be a read error. This chain's CDR3 is CSVVLGGMFSEQFF. The DNA for the CDR3 is TGCAGCGTTGTTCTAGGTGGGATGTTCAGTGAGCAGTTCTTC. The chain employs TRBV29-1 and TRBJ2-1, with D unclear. With 4 bases removed from V and 9 bases from J, the gap between germline ends came to 19 bases. CDR1 is SQVTM and CDR2 is ANQGSEA in the germline V gene. This CDR3 contains 14 residues.